The subject of this entry is one T cell receptor (beta chain). This CDR3 region has 14 residues. V gave up 7 bases and J gave up 4 bases, with 17 bases separating them. The data stem from a study of CD8 T cells in Susac syndrome. Blood CD8+ and CD4+ T cells underwent high-throughput TCR beta sequencing. The multiple sclerosis controls comprised treatment-naive patients whose relapsing-remitting disease was stable or active. Random hexamers primed reverse transcription of roughly 0.5 to 1 ug RNA. TCRdb called the immunoSEQ multiplex PCR reads again in MiXCR, with one record for every CDR3 protein. The sample lists about 60,000 distinct CDR3 sequences; roughly 94% were seen once.

Material for sequencing was CD8+ T cells from PBMCs. This clonotype was obtained from a human donor with multiple sclerosis. The chain joins TRBV12-3 or TRBV12-4 to TRBJ2-7; D gene unclear. The CDR3 sequence is CASTLGLSGYEQYF. In DNA form, the CDR3 reads TGTGCCAGCACTCTGGGGTTGTCTGGTTACGAGCAGTACTTC.